This record concerns one TCR beta chain sequence. Its antigen is not known. The data originate from a study of shared clonotypes between healthy human individuals. About the study: A few men and a couple of women, aged 18 to 49, were donors.

General study findings and limits: The study found 4.5% to 5% of naive CD4 clonotypes shared across a handful of donors.

Running of the assay took place at deep level. Several immunoSEQ plates received, in even portions, the genomic DNA of each subset. The assay was immunoSEQ multiplex PCR, and TCRdb's table has in-frame clones only and misses some. The sample lists about 1.1 million clones; approximately 78% were seen once. The CDR3 contains 16 residues. The gene calls are TRBV21-1 and TRBJ1-5; the D call in the table, TRBD1, was not verified against the DNA. TRBV21-1 is assigned pseudogene status. The sequenced material came from memory CD4+ T cells from PBMCs. Subset in this sample: CD45RA-negative fraction. The receptor was derived from a man between 18 and 35 years old in good health. Some clones in this sample may be carry-over from other donors' samples. The CDR3 protein is CASSLALGAFNQPQHF. Written as DNA, the CDR3 is TGTGCCAGCAGTCTTGCTCTGGGGGCCTTCAATCAGCCCCAGCATTTT.